A selection of T cell receptor beta chains follows, all from one sample in a study of blood T cell dynamics during melanoma immunotherapy. The data were produced by immunoSEQ multiplex PCR, yet TCRdb's version contains in-frame clones alone and is incomplete. This sample has some 14,000 clones, with 86% found just once. The starting material was blood, obtained from a patient treated with checkpoint blockade. The source of these receptors is a human donor with melanoma. Each CDR3 is given with its conserved first and last residue. D genes are given only for firm matches. The size entry is marked missing in some rows and otherwise reads once, few, many or a size class.

cdr3_aa,cdr3_nt,j_call,d_call,v_call,clone_size
CASSLTTSEYGYTF,TGTGCCAGCAGCTTAACCACTTCAGAATATGGCTACACCTTC,TRBJ1-2,.,TRBV7-2,.
CASRAPFSGANVLTF,TGTGCCAGCAGAGCACCGTTCTCTGGGGCCAACGTCCTGACTTTC,TRBJ2-6,.,TRBV6-5,.
CASSSNQQGSNIQYF,TGTGCCAGCAGCTCTAACCAACAGGGATCAAACATTCAGTACTTC,TRBJ2-4,.,TRBV5-4,.
CASSLLPERRSEQFF,TGTGCCAGCAGCTTACTCCCAGAGCGTCGGAGTGAGCAGTTCTTC,TRBJ2-1,.,TRBV7-3,.
CASSFRQGGTEAFF,TGTGCCAGCAGTTTCCGACAGGGGGGGACTGAAGCTTTCTTT,TRBJ1-1,TRBD1,TRBV2,.
CASSLDLAEQYF,TGCGCCAGCAGCTTGGATTTGGCGGAGCAGTACTTC,TRBJ2-7,.,TRBV5-1,.
CASSPRLAGGVDTQYF,TGTGCCAGCAGCCCAAGACTAGCGGGAGGTGTAGATACGCAGTATTTT,TRBJ2-3,TRBD2,TRBV9,once
CASSRDGSLEEQYF,TGCGCCAGCAGCCGGGACGGGAGTTTGGAGGAGCAGTACTTC,TRBJ2-7,.,TRBV5-1,.
CASSGQAYNEQFF,TGTGCCAGCAGCGGACAGGCTTACAATGAGCAGTTCTTC,TRBJ2-1,TRBD1,TRBV7-2,.
CASSVDQGTGVDEQYF,TGTGCCAGCAGCGTAGATCAGGGGACAGGGGTGGACGAGCAGTACTTC,TRBJ2-7,TRBD1,TRBV9,.
CASSLGLSAARMNTEAFF,TGTGCCAGCAGCTTGGGCCTCTCGGCAGCTAGGATGAACACTGAAGCTTTCTTT,TRBJ1-1,.,TRBV5-6,.
CAWSRTGQPNQPQHF,TGTGCCTGGAGTAGAACGGGACAACCCAATCAGCCCCAGCATTTT,TRBJ1-5,.,TRBV30,.
CASGLPGGRGPGELFF,TGTGCTAGTGGTTTGCCTGGCGGGAGGGGCCCCGGGGAGCTGTTTTTT,TRBJ2-2,TRBD2,TRBV12-5,.
CASSPDRVGNTGELFF,TGCGCCAGCAGCCCTGACAGGGTCGGGAACACCGGGGAGCTGTTTTTT,TRBJ2-2,TRBD1,TRBV5-1,.
CASSLARTANYGYTF,TGTGCCAGCAGCCTTGCCCGGACAGCTAACTATGGCTACACCTTC,TRBJ1-2,.,TRBV5-4,.
CASSLVTGAFSYEQYF,TGTGCCAGCAGCTTGGTAACAGGCGCTTTTTCCTACGAGCAGTACTTC,TRBJ2-7,.,TRBV5-5,.
CASSLAPRSTRGTGELFF,TGTGCCAGCAGCTTAGCCCCCCGATCGACCCGGGGCACCGGGGAGCTGTTTTTT,TRBJ2-2,.,TRBV7-8,.
CAWSLSGRRYEQYF,TGTGCCTGGAGTTTGAGCGGGAGGAGATACGAGCAGTACTTC,TRBJ2-7,TRBD2,TRBV30,.
CASSPPGLTTGELFF,TGCGCCAGCAGCCCGCCGGGACTTACCACCGGGGAGCTGTTTTTT,TRBJ2-2,.,TRBV4-1,.